This T cell receptor (beta chain) emerged from a study of T cells after yellow fever vaccination. General observations from the study: The study found a weaker secondary response that peaked faster, day 5 versus 15. Abundant bulk-derived clonotypes could contaminate FACS-sorted repertoires.

Germline-derived CDR1 and CDR2 are MGHRA and YSYEKL. Deletions cut 0 bases from V and 5 bases from J, with 17 bases between. The CDR3 sequence is 16 residues long. This clonotype has more than one count but fewer than ten. The antigen is unknown. One entry per CDR3 protein results from TCRdb running MiXCR on the 5' RACE reads. The sample records around 200,000 distinct CDR3 sequences, more than 9.5% being singletons. This clonotype was sampled from a man aged 18 to 35 who received the YFV17D yellow fever vaccine. This specimen was CD8+ T cells sorted from PBMCs, taken 15 days after the yellow fever booster vaccination. The rearrangement links TRBV4-1 to TRBJ2-7; either TRBD1 or TRBD2 may supply D (5 bases each). CDR3: CASSQEPGAPSDEQYF. The DNA for the CDR3 is TGCGCCAGCAGCCAAGAACCCGGGGCGCCCTCGGACGAGCAGTACTTC.